The sequence of this T cell receptor (beta chain) was determined in a study of CD8 T cells in ankylosing spondylitis (dated by TCRdb to the late 2010s). Looking at the study overall: T cell receptor beta repertoires were profiled in healthy donors and ankylosing spondylitis patients so that disease-linked TCR variants could be found. In total, the full study cohort was made up of 108 healthy donors and approximately 24 ankylosing spondylitis patients. Peripheral blood samples were taken, and synovial fluid was additionally collected from ankylosing spondylitis patients.

Details on this clonotype: What this receptor recognizes is not known. Base qualities are missing; no much larger clone stands one base away.

What the study reported, not specific to this receptor: Some TCR beta motif variants had previously been reported in synovial fluid and blood of reactive arthritis patients, which suggested common disease-initiation mechanisms. A TCR beta motif of seven or eight highly homologous amino acid variants appeared characteristic of blood from ankylosing spondylitis patients. According to the report, matched synovial fluid samples from ankylosing spondylitis patients were significantly enriched for the disease-linked clones. The disease-linked clones had a CD8+ phenotype and were found at relatively low frequencies in peripheral blood.

TCRdb lists the instrument as Illumina HiSeq 2500. Quantitative 5'-RACE with molecular barcodes was used to prepare TCR beta libraries. Turning to the authors' computational methods: A new computational method, built on a probabilistic model of VDJ rearrangement, was used to identify disease-linked TCR variants. TCRdb reanalyzed the raw reads on its own, using fastp at Q25 for trimming and MiXCR for clone calling, and kept in-frame beta chains. Every CDR3 protein is listed once, alongside the most common genes and DNA of its rows. These V and J calls are TCRdb output, not the study's own analysis. Recorded for this sample are a few hundred thousand distinct CDR3 sequences; about 18% of them occurred a single time. About two fifths of the sample is held by the ten biggest clonotypes. The germline V end is reduced by 4 bases and the J end by 5 bases; junction bases left unmatched: 9. From the germline V gene, CDR1 is SGHTS and CDR2 is YDEGEE. The CDR3 measures 15 amino acids from cysteine to phenylalanine. The retained sequence is limited to the CDR3, 45 bases, with the frame set at the first base.

This chain joins TRBV5-8 to TRBJ2-5, with 9 central nucleotides matching TRBD1. The origin of this receptor is a male donor with ankylosing spondylitis. Sample: blood, either unsorted or a sorted T cell fraction (not recorded which). The nucleotide sequence is given as TGTGCCAGCAGCAAACAGACAGGGGGTCGGGAGACCCAGTACTTC. Its protein reads: CASSKQTGGRETQYF.